This TCR beta chain comes out of a study of blood T cell repertoires in COVID-19. Across the whole study: Samples taken during acute and convalescent COVID-19 were collected in the United States, Italy and Spain. T cells, B-cell-depleted T cells, or PBMCs supplied cDNA or gDNA.

Participant age was roughly 18 to 89 years, and participants resided in approximately 25 US areas. The CDR3 contains 15 residues. V shed 0 bases and J 7 bases; nucleotides not matched to a gene: 6. Germline V gene lookup returns CDR1 GTSNPN and CDR2 SVGIG (reference sequence). Libraries were prepared by immunoSEQ multiplex PCR; TCRdb keeps only in-frame clonotypes and omits some of them. Here the sample spans about 210,000 clones, around 81% being singletons. Input material: PBMCs or T cells enriched from blood (not recorded which). This sequence originates from a woman in her 50s with acute COVID-19. This sequence joins TRBV30 and TRBJ1-6; 7 nucleotides agree with TRBD1. The CDR3 coding sequence is TGTGCCTGGAGTGTACTAGGGACAGTGAATTCACCCCTCCACTTT. The encoded protein is CAWSVLGTVNSPLHF.